This T cell receptor (beta chain) originates from a study of shared clonotypes between healthy human individuals. Using immunoSEQ multiplex PCR, the repertoire was profiled, and TCRdb retains in-frame clones only, with some absent. Of 1,400,000 or so clones in the sample, approximately 98.5% were seen once. Sequencing input: naive CD4+ T cells sorted from blood. Subset described: CD45RA+ positively selected. The TCR was taken from a man aged 25 to 40 in good health.

Here the CDR3 reads CATGPLVGELFF. CDR3 DNA sequence: TGTGCTACTGGGCCCCTGGTCGGGGAGCTGTTTTTT. The chain recombines TRBV28 with TRBJ2-2, with D unresolved. Germline CDR1 MDHEN, CDR2 SYDVKM. This CDR3 contains 12 residues. The variable domain in full, with the rest retrieved from reference TRBV28 and TRBJ2-2, is DVKVTQSSRYLVKRTGEKVFLECVQDMDHENMFWYRQDPGLGLRLIYFSYDVKMKEKGDIPEGYSVSREKKERFSLILESASTNQTSMYLCATGPLVGELFFGEGSRLTVL.